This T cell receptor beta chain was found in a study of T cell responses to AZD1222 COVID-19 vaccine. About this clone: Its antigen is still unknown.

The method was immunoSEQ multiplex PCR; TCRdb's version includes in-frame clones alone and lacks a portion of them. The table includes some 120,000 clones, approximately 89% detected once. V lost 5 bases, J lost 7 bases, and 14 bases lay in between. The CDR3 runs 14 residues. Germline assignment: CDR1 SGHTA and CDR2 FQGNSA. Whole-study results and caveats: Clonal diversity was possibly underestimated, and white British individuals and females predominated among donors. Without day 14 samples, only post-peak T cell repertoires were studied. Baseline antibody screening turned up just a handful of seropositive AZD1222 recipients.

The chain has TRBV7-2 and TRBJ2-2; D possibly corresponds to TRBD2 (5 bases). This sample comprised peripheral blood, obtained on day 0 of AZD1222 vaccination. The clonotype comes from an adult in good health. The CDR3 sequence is CASSPDWVGGELFF. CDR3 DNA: TGTGCCAGCAGCCCGGACTGGGTTGGCGGGGAGCTGTTTTTT.